This T cell receptor beta chain originates from a study of shared T cell receptors in the human thymus. After removal of 1 base from V and 3 bases from J, the junction contained 10 bases not matched to a gene. In germline, CDR1 is KGHSH, CDR2 LQKENI. The CDR3 length is 17 residues. Generated by immunoSEQ multiplex PCR, the TCRdb table keeps only in-frame clones and is missing some. Counted here are hundreds of thousands of clones, 80% to 90% occurring once; the ten biggest clones make up approximately 0.0097%. The data also belong to a second study, concerning human thymus T cells.

Sequenced: thymocytes. The source is a boy under two years old with a congenital heart defect. The rearrangement links TRBV18 to TRBJ2-7; TRBD2 agrees at 9 bases. CDR3 amino acids: CASSPRASGASYYEQYF. DNA for the CDR3: TGTGCCAGCTCACCACGGGCTAGCGGGGCGAGCTACTACGAGCAGTACTTC.